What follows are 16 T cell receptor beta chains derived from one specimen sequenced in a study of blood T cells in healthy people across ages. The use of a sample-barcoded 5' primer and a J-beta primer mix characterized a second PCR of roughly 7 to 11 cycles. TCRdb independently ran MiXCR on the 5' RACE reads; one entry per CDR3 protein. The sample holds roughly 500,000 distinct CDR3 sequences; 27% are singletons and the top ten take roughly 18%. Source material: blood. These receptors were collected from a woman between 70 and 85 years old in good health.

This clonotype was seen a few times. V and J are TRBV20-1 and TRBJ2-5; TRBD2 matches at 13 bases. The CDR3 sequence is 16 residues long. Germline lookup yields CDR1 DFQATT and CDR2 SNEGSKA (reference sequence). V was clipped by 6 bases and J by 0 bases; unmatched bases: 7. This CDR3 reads CSAKGTSGVYQETQYF. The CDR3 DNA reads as TGCAGTGCCAAAGGGACTAGCGGGGTTTACCAAGAGACCCAGTACTTC.

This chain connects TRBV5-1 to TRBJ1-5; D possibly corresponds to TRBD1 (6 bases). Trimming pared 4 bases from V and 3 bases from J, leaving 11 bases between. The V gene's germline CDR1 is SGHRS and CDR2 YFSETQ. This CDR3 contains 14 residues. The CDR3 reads CASSEGQTNQPQHF. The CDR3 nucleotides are TGCGCCAGCAGCGAAGGACAGACCAATCAGCCCCAGCATTTT. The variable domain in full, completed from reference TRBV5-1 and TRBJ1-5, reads KAGVTQTPRYLIKTRGQQVTLSCSPISGHRSVSWYQQTPGQGLQFLFEYFSETQRNKGNFPGRFSGRQFSNSRSEMNVSTLELGDSALYLCASSEGQTNQPQHFGDGTRLSIL.

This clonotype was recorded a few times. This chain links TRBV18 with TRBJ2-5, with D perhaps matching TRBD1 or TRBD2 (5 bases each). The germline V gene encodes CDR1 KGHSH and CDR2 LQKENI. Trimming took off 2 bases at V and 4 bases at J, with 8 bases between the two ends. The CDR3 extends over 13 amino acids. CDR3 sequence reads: CASSPGDRETQYF. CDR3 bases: TGTGCCAGCTCACCAGGGGACCGAGAGACCCAGTACTTC.

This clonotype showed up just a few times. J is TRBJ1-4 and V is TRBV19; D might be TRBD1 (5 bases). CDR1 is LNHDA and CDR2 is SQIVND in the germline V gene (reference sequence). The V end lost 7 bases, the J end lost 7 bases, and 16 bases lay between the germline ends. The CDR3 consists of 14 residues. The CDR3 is CASNSVGVGEKLFF. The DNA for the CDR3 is TGTGCCAGTAATTCGGTGGGGGTCGGTGAAAAACTGTTTTTT.

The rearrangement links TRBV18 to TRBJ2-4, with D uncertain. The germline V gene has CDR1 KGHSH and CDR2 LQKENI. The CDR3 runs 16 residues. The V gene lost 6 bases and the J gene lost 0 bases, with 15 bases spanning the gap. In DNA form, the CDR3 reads TGTGCCAGCTCGCTAACGGAGACCCTAGCCAAAAACATTCAGTACTTC. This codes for CASSLTETLAKNIQYF.

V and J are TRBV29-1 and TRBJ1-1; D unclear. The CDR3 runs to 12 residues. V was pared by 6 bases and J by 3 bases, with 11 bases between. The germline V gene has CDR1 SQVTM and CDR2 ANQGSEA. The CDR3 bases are TGCAGCGTAACCGGGTGGGACACTGAAGCTTTCTTT. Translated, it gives CSVTGWDTEAFF. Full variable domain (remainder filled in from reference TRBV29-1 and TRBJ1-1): SAVISQKPSRDICQRGTSLTIQCQVDSQVTMMFWYRQQPGQSLTLIATANQGSEATYESGFVIDKFPISRPNLTFSTLTVSNMSPEDSSIYLCSVTGWDTEAFFGQGTRLTVV.

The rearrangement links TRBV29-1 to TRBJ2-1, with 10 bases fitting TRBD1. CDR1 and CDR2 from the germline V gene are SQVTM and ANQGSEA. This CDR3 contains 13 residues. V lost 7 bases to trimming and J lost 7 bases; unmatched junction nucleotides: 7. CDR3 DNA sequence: TGCAGCGACCGGGACAGGGGCGCGAATGAGCAGTTCTTC. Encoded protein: CSDRDRGANEQFF.

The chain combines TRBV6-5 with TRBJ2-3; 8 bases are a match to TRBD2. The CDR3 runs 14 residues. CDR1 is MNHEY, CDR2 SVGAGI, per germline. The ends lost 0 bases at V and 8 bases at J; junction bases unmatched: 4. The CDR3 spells CASSYSPTSGTQYF. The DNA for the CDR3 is TGTGCCAGCAGTTACTCCCCTACTAGCGGTACGCAGTATTTT.

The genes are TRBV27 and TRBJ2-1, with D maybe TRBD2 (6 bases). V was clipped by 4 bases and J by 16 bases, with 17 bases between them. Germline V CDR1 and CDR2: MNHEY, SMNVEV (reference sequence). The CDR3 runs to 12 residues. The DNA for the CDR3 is TGTGCCAGCAGTTCACCGGGAGCACGAAGCTTCTTC. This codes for CASSSPGARSFF.

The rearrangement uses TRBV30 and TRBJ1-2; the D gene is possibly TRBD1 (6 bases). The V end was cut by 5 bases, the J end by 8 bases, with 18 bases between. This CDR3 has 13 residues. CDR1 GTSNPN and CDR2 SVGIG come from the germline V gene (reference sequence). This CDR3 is CAWVSGLTGGYTF. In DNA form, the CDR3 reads TGTGCCTGGGTCTCGGGTCTCACAGGGGGCTACACCTTC.

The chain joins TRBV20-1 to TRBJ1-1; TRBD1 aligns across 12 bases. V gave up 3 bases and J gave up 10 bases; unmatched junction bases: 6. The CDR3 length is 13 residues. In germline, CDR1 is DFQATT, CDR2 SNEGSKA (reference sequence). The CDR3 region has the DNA TGCAGTGCTAGGGATGGGACAGGGGGCACAGCTTTCTTT. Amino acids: CSARDGTGGTAFF.

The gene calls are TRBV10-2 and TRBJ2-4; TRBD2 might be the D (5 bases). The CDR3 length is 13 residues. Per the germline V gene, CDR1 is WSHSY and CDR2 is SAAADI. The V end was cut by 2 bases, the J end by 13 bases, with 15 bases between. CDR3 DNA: TGCGCCAGCAGTGAGCGGGGAACAACCTTCCAGTACTTC. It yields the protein CASSERGTTFQYF.

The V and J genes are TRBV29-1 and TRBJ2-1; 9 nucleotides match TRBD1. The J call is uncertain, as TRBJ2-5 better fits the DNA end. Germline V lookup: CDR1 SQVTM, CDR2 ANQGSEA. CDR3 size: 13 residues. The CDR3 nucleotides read TGCAGCGTTTCGGGACAGGGCCAAGAGACCCAGTACTTC. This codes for CSVSGQGQETQYF.

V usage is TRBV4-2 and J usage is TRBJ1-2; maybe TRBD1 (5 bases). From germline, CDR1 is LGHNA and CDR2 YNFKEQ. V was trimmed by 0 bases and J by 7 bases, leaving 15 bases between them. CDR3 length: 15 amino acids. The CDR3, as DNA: TGTGCCAGCAGCCAAGATTGGGACCGGCCCGGTGGCTACACCTTC. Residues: CASSQDWDRPGGYTF.

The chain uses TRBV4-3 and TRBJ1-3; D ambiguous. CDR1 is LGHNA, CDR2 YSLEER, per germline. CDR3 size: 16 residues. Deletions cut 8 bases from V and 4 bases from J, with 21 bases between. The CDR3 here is CASGRLATGGGNTIYF. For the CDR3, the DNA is TGCGCCAGCGGCCGACTTGCGACGGGCGGCGGAAACACCATATATTTT.

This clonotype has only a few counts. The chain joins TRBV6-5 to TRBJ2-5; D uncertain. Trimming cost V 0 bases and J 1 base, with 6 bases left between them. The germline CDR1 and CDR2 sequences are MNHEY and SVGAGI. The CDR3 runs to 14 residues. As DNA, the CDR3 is TGTGCCAGCAGTTACTCGTTCGGCCAAGAGACCCAGTACTTC. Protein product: CASSYSFGQETQYF.